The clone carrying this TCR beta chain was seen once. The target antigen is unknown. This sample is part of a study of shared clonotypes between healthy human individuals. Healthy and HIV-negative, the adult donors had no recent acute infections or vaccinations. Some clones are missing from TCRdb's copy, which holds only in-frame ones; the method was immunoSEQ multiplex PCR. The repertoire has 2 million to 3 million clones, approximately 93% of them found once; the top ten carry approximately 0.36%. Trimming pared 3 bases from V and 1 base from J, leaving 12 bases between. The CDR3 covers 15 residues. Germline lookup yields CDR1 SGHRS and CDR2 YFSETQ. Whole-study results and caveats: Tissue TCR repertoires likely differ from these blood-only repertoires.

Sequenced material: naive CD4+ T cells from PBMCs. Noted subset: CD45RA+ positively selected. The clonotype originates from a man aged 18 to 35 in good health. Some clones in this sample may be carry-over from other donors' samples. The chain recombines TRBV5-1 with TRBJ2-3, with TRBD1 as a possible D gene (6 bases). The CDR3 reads CASSYTGPRTDTQYF. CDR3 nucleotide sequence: TGCGCCAGCAGCTATACAGGGCCCCGCACAGATACGCAGTATTTT.